This TCR beta chain appears in the sequencing data of a study of identical twins. Germline V gives CDR1 WSHSY, CDR2 SAAADI. There are 13 residues in the CDR3. V was cut by 6 bases and J by 4 bases, with 10 bases left in between. TCRdb recomputed calls from the 5' RACE reads with MiXCR, one row per CDR3 protein. The sample contains 200,000 to 250,000 distinct CDR3 sequences, 7.5% of which appear only once. Only one count was recorded for this clonotype. These data were also filed under a second study, of yellow fever vaccine responses in identical twins.

The V and J genes are TRBV10-2 and TRBJ2-1; possibly TRBD1 for D (6 bases). The sequence was obtained from a woman aged 18-29 years in good health. Sequencing was performed on CD8+ T cells sorted from blood. The CDR3 nucleotides read TGCGCCAGCAGAGGGACACTTTACAATGAGCAGTTCTTC. Amino acid sequence: CASRGTLYNEQFF.